Following are 11 T cell receptor beta chains from one sample sequenced in a study of cytomegalovirus exposure and HLA in healthy donors. PCR employed 60 Vbeta and 13 Jbeta primers. Clones were sequenced by immunoSEQ multiplex PCR, and TCRdb holds only the in-frame ones, with some missing. Here the sample spans 150,000 to 200,000 clones, around 78% being singletons. Sequencing input: PBMCs. The source is a woman between 45 and 60 years old in good health and CMV-seropositive.

About this clone: This specimen includes other DNA sequences encoding the same CDR3. The chain carries TRBV2 and TRBJ2-2, with 7 bases aligning to TRBD2. The trim removed 2 bases at V and 5 bases at J, leaving 8 bases unmatched. Germline V lookup: CDR1 SNHLY, CDR2 FYNNEI. The CDR3 sequence is 16 residues long. The CDR3 region is CASSEWGGPRTGELFF. For the CDR3, the DNA is TGTGCCAGCAGTGAATGGGGAGGGCCTCGGACCGGGGAGCTGTTTTTT.

This chain connects TRBV19 to TRBJ1-3, with D unclear. Trimming took off 7 bases at V and 4 bases at J, with 8 bases between the two ends. The CDR3 is 12 amino acids. Germline assignment: CDR1 LNHDA and CDR2 SQIVND (reference sequence). CDR3 bases: TGTGCCAGTACCTTGACAGGAAACACCATATATTTT. Its translation is CASTLTGNTIYF.

This clone was picked up a small number of times. This chain connects TRBV7-8 to TRBJ1-5; D remains unclear. Trimming left V 1 base short and J 8 bases short, with 9 bases between. Germline V gene lookup returns CDR1 SGHVS and CDR2 FQNEAQ. The CDR3 runs 13 residues. The CDR3: CASSLGPGKPQHF. DNA for the CDR3: TGTGCCAGCAGCTTAGGTCCCGGGAAGCCCCAGCATTTT.

This clone was observed a handful of times. A read error may account for a junction end that differs from germline. This chain uses TRBV6-6 with TRBJ1-5; D possibly corresponds to TRBD1 (6 bases). Germline values: CDR1 MNHNY, CDR2 SVGAGI (reference sequence). The CDR3 sequence is 12 residues long. The CDR3 region is CASSSIGDRPSF. The CDR3 DNA follows: TGTGCCAGCAGTTCCATAGGCGACAGGCCCTCATTT.

V and J are TRBV6-5 and TRBJ2-5; 9 nucleotides align to TRBD2. Per germline, CDR1 MNHEY and CDR2 SVGAGI. The CDR3 totals 15 residues. Trimming removed 2 bases from V and 5 bases from J; junction bases left unmatched: 6. Here the CDR3 DNA reads TGTGCCAGCAGTTACGGGGCGGGGGGGAGGGAGACCCAGTACTTC. This gives the protein CASSYGAGGRETQYF.

The chain has TRBV9 and TRBJ1-2, with D hard to call. The length of the CDR3 is 13 residues. The germline V gene has CDR1 SGDLS and CDR2 YYNGEE. Trimming stripped 0 bases from V and 11 bases from J, with 14 bases between. The CDR3 loop is CASSVGGRGRYTF. The CDR3 region has the DNA TGTGCCAGCAGCGTAGGAGGGAGAGGGCGGTACACCTTC.

The chain couples TRBV4-1 to TRBJ2-6; 10 bases align to TRBD2. V lost 0 bases and J lost 1; bases outside the gene matches: 0. CDR1 and CDR2 from the germline V gene are MGHRA and YSYEKL. The CDR3 extends over 17 amino acids. DNA for the CDR3: TGCGCCAGCAGCCAAGAAGCGGGGGGGTCTGGGGCCAACGTCCTGACTTTC. Its protein product is CASSQEAGGSGANVLTF.

CDR3 residues: CASSFRTGQGNEQFF. For the CDR3, the DNA is TGCGCCAGCAGCTTTCGGACAGGGCAGGGGAATGAGCAGTTCTTC. The gene calls are TRBV5-1 and TRBJ2-1; TRBD1 matches at 8 bases. V shed 2 bases, J shed 7 bases, and the junction held 8 bases outside the gene matches. The CDR3 is made up of 15 amino acids. Germline V gene lookup returns CDR1 SGHRS and CDR2 YFSETQ.

This clone was detected a few times. J is TRBJ2-6 and V is TRBV19, with TRBD2 matching 13 bases. Trimming took 4 bases from V and 3 from J; bases not matched to a gene: 3. The CDR3 length is 17 residues. Germline CDR1 and CDR2: LNHDA and SQIVND (reference sequence). The CDR3 DNA reads TGTGCCAGTAGTACCCGACTAGCGGGGGGTGGGGCCAACGTCCTGACTTTC. Its protein is CASSTRLAGGGANVLTF.

CDR3 bases: TGCGCCAGCAGCTTCGGGGGGAGCGGGACCCAGTACTTC. It specifies CASSFGGSGTQYF. The chain recombines TRBV5-1 with TRBJ2-5, with 7 bases that match TRBD2. This CDR3 has 13 amino acids. With 2 bases clipped from V and 7 bases from J, the junction kept 5 bases outside the gene matches. The germline CDR1 and CDR2 sequences are SGHRS and YFSETQ.

The chain is built from TRBV7-2 and TRBJ2-7; a weak D match, TRBD1 (5 bases). V shed 4 bases and J shed 6 bases, with 10 bases lying between them. The CDR3 extends over 12 amino acids. The V gene's germline CDR1 is SGHTA and CDR2 FQGNSA. CDR3: CASSSRVGEQYF. For the CDR3, the DNA is TGTGCCAGCAGCTCCAGGGTTGGCGAGCAGTACTTC.